One and the same sample provided the 6 T cell receptor beta chains below, sequenced in a study of PD-1 blockade in classical Hodgkin lymphoma. Profiling relied on immunoSEQ multiplex PCR, and the TCRdb table lists in-frame clones only, not all of them. Among tens of thousands of clones listed, around 80% were seen once. Described time point: cycle 4 day 1 (C4D1), after more than 5 weeks of nivolumab. Following autologous stem cell transplantation, relapse occurred in every patient, and exposure to brentuximab vedotin varied. The material sequenced was peripheral blood mononuclear cells (PBMCs), taken before the fourth cycle of nivolumab. Receptors were obtained from a human donor with classical Hodgkin lymphoma.

This CDR3 reads CARVGLAGGPTDTQYF. The CDR3 DNA sequence: TGTGCCAGGGTCGGACTAGCGGGGGGCCCCACAGATACGCAGTATTTT. The J gene is TRBJ2-3, the V gene TRBV21-1; TRBD2, the D gene given by the table, was not confirmed from the DNA. TRBV21-1 constitutes a pseudogene. This CDR3 is built from 16 residues.

The rearrangement uses TRBV6-6 and TRBJ1-1; D gene unclear. The length of the CDR3 is 13 residues. Trimming left V 2 bases short and J 3 bases short, with 7 bases between. The germline V gene has CDR1 MNHNY and CDR2 SVGAGI (reference sequence). CDR3 amino acids: CASSYARDTEAFF. CDR3 nucleotide sequence: TGTGCCAGCAGTTACGCGAGGGACACTGAAGCTTTCTTT.

This chain uses TRBV5-1 with TRBJ2-7, with D possibly TRBD2 on 7 matching bases. Per germline, CDR1 SGHRS and CDR2 YFSETQ. V was clipped by 0 bases and J by 0 bases, with 25 bases between them. This CDR3 is 20 amino acids long. The CDR3: CASSLDHRGGGKALSYEQYF. The CDR3 DNA reads as TGCGCCAGCAGCTTGGACCACCGGGGAGGGGGTAAGGCCCTCTCCTACGAGCAGTACTTC.

This clone has just a few counts. The chain carries TRBV10-3 and TRBJ1-4; 10 nucleotides line up with TRBD1. CDR1 is ENHRY and CDR2 is SYGVKD in the germline V gene. Trimming removed 10 bases from V and 6 bases from J; junction bases left unmatched: 14. This CDR3 region has 16 residues. The CDR3 DNA reads TGTGCCACCTCAGGACAGGGGGTGACTTCGGATGAAAAACTGTTTTTT. As protein: CATSGQGVTSDEKLFF.

V and J are TRBV5-1 and TRBJ2-5; D is unresolved. TRBJ2-7 explains the end of the DNA better; the J call may be wrong. This CDR3 has 12 residues. In germline, CDR1 is SGHRS, CDR2 YFSETQ. The CDR3 DNA follows: TGCGCCAGCAGCTCCAAGGGTTCCGAGCAGTACTTC. It encodes CASSSKGSEQYF.

The chain carries TRBV7-2 and TRBJ2-3, with D perhaps matching TRBD1 or TRBD2 (5 bases each). Trimming took off 5 bases at V and 0 bases at J, with 12 bases between the two ends. The CDR3 has 15 amino acids. In germline, CDR1 is SGHTA, CDR2 FQGNSA. The CDR3 loop reads CASSLGTFSTDTQYF. The CDR3 DNA sequence: TGTGCCAGCAGCCTTGGGACGTTTAGCACAGATACGCAGTATTTT.